The 13 T cell receptor beta chains listed next were all sequenced from one sample in a study of blood T cell repertoires in COVID-19. Sequencing used immunoSEQ multiplex PCR; TCRdb keeps in-frame clones, though not all of them. The sample contains around 120,000 clones, roughly 84% of which appear only once. The specimen was peripheral blood. The receptors originated from a human donor in a cohort sampled during active COVID-19.

The V and J genes are TRBV5-1 and TRBJ2-2; 9 nucleotides match TRBD2. From germline, CDR1 is SGHRS and CDR2 YFSETQ. This CDR3 spans 16 amino acids. With V trimmed by 4 bases and J by 5 bases, 9 bases remained unmatched. CDR3 sequence: CASSPLAGAGTGELFF. In DNA form, the CDR3 reads TGCGCCAGCAGCCCCTTAGCGGGGGCCGGGACCGGGGAGCTGTTTTTT.

This rearrangement joins TRBV5-8 to TRBJ1-4; D not resolved. The CDR3 covers 12 residues. V lost 4 bases and J lost 7, with 8 bases in between. In germline, CDR1 is SGHTS, CDR2 YDEGEE. CDR3 protein: CASSPLGEKLFF. The CDR3 region has the DNA TGTGCCAGCAGCCCGCTAGGTGAAAAACTGTTTTTT. Looking up the rest from reference TRBV5-8 and TRBJ1-4 gives the full variable domain: EAGVTQSPTHLIKTRGQQATLRCSPISGHTSVYWYQQALGLGLQFLLWYDEGEERNRGNFPPRFSGRQFPNYSSELNVNALELEDSALYLCASSPLGEKLFFGSGTQLSVL.

The CDR3 nucleotides are TGTGCCAGCTCACCAGACAGACTCAATCAGCCCCAGCATTTT. The encoded protein is CASSPDRLNQPQHF. The chain uses TRBV18 and TRBJ1-5; maybe TRBD1 (5 bases). With 2 bases removed from V and 3 bases from J, the gap between germline ends came to 8 bases. The CDR3 consists of 14 residues. Germline loops: CDR1 KGHSH, CDR2 LQKENI.

The chain carries TRBV10-3 and TRBJ2-1; weak D call: TRBD1 (5 bases). From germline, CDR1 is ENHRY and CDR2 SYGVKD. The V and J ends lost 3 bases and 8 bases respectively, with 11 bases between them. There are 13 residues in the CDR3. Here the CDR3 reads CAISDAGWDEQFF. For the CDR3, the DNA is TGTGCCATCAGTGATGCAGGGTGGGATGAGCAGTTCTTC.

This chain links TRBV9 with TRBJ1-1; D uncertain. Trimming removed 5 bases at V and 3 bases at J, with 14 bases between. CDR3 length: 14 amino acids. Germline V CDR1 and CDR2: SGDLS, YYNGEE. CDR3 sequence: CASSGGSGDTEAFF. The DNA for the CDR3 is TGTGCCAGCAGTGGAGGGAGTGGCGACACTGAAGCTTTCTTT.

This clone was picked up a small number of times. The V call is TRBV10-3, the J call TRBJ1-1; 10 bases map to TRBD1. The CDR3 spans 16 residues. The germline V gene encodes CDR1 ENHRY and CDR2 SYGVKD. After removal of 6 bases from V and 1 base from J, the junction contained 8 bases not matched to a gene. CDR3 sequence: CAISGQGGSGNTEAFF. CDR3 sequence (DNA): TGTGCCATCAGCGGACAGGGGGGATCCGGGAACACTGAAGCTTTCTTT.

The rearrangement links TRBV2 to TRBJ2-5, with a weak D call TRBD2 (6 bases). The germline gives CDR1 SNHLY, CDR2 FYNNEI. The ends were cut back, 2 bases at V and 3 bases at J, with 10 bases in the middle. CDR3 size: 14 residues. This CDR3 reads CASSEIGGEETQYF. The CDR3 nucleotides are TGTGCCAGCAGTGAAATTGGCGGGGAAGAGACCCAGTACTTC.

The rearrangement uses TRBV11-2 and TRBJ2-1; 11 bases match TRBD2. CDR1 is SGHAT and CDR2 is FQNNGV in the germline V gene. The CDR3 contains 17 residues. Trimming removed 3 bases from V and 7 bases from J; junction bases left unmatched: 11. The CDR3: CASSFGLAGGPRNEQFF. CDR3 DNA: TGTGCCAGCAGCTTTGGGTTAGCGGGAGGGCCGCGGAATGAGCAGTTCTTC.

The chain couples TRBV28 to TRBJ2-5, with D possibly being TRBD2 (6 bases). V lost 5 bases and J lost 4, with 17 bases in between. Germline V lookup: CDR1 MDHEN, CDR2 SYDVKM. There are 15 residues in the CDR3. Here the CDR3 reads CASSGGGGNGETQYF. Here the CDR3 DNA reads TGTGCCAGCAGTGGCGGAGGCGGGAATGGAGAGACCCAGTACTTC.

The chain carries TRBV12-3 or TRBV12-4 and TRBJ2-1; 8 bases line up with TRBD2. The junction had 3 bases not matched to a gene; V was cut back by 5 bases and J by 12 bases. The CDR3 has 11 amino acids. CDR3 loop: CASSSSGGQFF. The CDR3 DNA is TGTGCCAGCAGTAGCAGCGGGGGGCAGTTCTTC.

V gene TRBV2 combines with J gene TRBJ2-5; 8 nucleotides line up with TRBD1. The ends lost 4 bases at V and 4 bases at J; junction bases unmatched: 5. The V gene's germline CDR1 is SNHLY and CDR2 FYNNEI. The CDR3 runs to 14 residues. The CDR3 region is CASSVQGAGETQYF. The CDR3 DNA reads as TGTGCCAGCAGTGTTCAGGGGGCGGGAGAGACCCAGTACTTC.

V usage is TRBV28 and J usage is TRBJ1-1, with D unresolved. CDR3 length equals 13 residues. The V gene's germline CDR1 is MDHEN and CDR2 SYDVKM. Between the trimmed V and J ends, which lost 6 bases and 6 bases, there was a span of 14 bases. The CDR3 region has the DNA TGTGCCAGCAGGCCCCGATGGGCCTCTGAAGCTTTCTTT. It yields the protein CASRPRWASEAFF.

The chain links TRBV5-1 to TRBJ2-1; 8 nucleotides agree with TRBD2. Unmatched junction bases numbered 7, after V lost 4 bases and J lost 7 bases. Germline V CDR1 and CDR2: SGHRS, YFSETQ. The CDR3 extends over 14 amino acids. DNA for the CDR3: TGCGCCAGCAGCACCACTAGCGGAGTGAATGAGCAGTTCTTC. Its protein product is CASSTTSGVNEQFF.